A single sample is the source of the 24 T cell receptor beta chains below, sequenced in a study of T cells in women clearing cervical HPV infection. Profiling relied on immunoSEQ multiplex PCR, and the TCRdb table lists in-frame clones only, not all of them. The sample holds roughly 20,000 clones. Sequenced input: blood buffy coat. The receptors derive from a woman aged 18 to 75 with a cervical HPV16 infection that either progressed to CIN3+ or cleared (not recorded which).

As for this clone: Compared with germline, one end of the junction differs, possibly owing to a read error. Read coverage stops 3 residues before the CDR3 terminus; the germline J gene supplies the remainder. The sample carries other DNA sequences with the same CDR3. This chain uses TRBV30 with TRBJ1-3; D unresolved. Germline CDR1 reads GTSNPN; CDR2 reads SVGIG (reference sequence). CDR3 length: 16 residues. The sequenced part of the CDR3 DNA is TGTGCCTGGAGTGGAGGATCAAGCCAGACTGGAAACACA. Translation: CAWSGGSSQTGNT. The whole CDR3 sequence is CAWSGGSSQTGNTIYF.

As regards this clone: The read stops 3 residues short of the end of the CDR3; the missing end is completed from the germline J gene. The chain combines TRBV27 with TRBJ2-5; 7 positions agree with TRBD1. This CDR3 spans 14 amino acids. Germline V gene data show CDR1 as MNHEY and CDR2 as SMNVEV (reference sequence). J lost 1 base, V lost 11 bases, and 10 bases had no gene match. CDR3 residues: CAGFLAGGQETQYF. The DNA read from the CDR3 is TGTGCCGGCTTCTTGGCAGGGGGCCAAGAGACC.

As regards this clone: From the germline J gene comes the end of the CDR3, since the read stops 3 residues before it. The chain links TRBV20-1 to TRBJ2-5; no reliable D call. The germline gives CDR1 DFQATT, CDR2 SNEGSKA (reference sequence). CDR3 size: 12 residues. Trimming left V 1 base short and J 7 bases short, with 10 bases between. The CDR3 region is CSARVERSTQYF. The sequenced CDR3 bases are TGCAGTGCTAGAGTAGAGCGATCGACC.

In regard to this clone: The CDR3 is cut off 3 residues early in the read; its end comes from the germline J gene. The chain recombines TRBV6-1 with TRBJ1-5; D gene unclear. Trimming took off 2 bases at V and 2 bases at J, with 16 bases between the two ends. The germline gives CDR1 MNHNS, CDR2 SASEGT. CDR3 size: 17 residues. The part of the CDR3 DNA that was read is TGTGCCAGCAGTGAAACCCCTTTGACATTAGGCAATCAGCCC. Residues: CASSETPLTLGNQP. The CDR3 in its entirety is CASSETPLTLGNQPQHF.

Comment on this clone: The read gets to within 3 residues of the CDR3 end, and the germline J gene fills in the rest. This sequence joins TRBV5-1 and TRBJ2-1; TRBD2 aligns across 7 bases. This CDR3 is built from 15 residues. Losses at the gene ends were 1 base for V and 5 bases for J; bases not matched to a gene: 6. Germline V gene data show CDR1 as SGHRS and CDR2 as YFSETQ. This CDR3 reads CASSLFPAGNNEQFF. Incomplete CDR3 DNA: TGCGCCAGCAGCTTGTTTCCAGCGGGGAACAATGAG.

Worth noting for this clone: The sequenced fragment ends 3 residues before the CDR3 boundary, so the rest is inferred from the germline J gene. The gene calls are TRBV7-6 and TRBJ1-1, with D unclear. The germline V and J ends were trimmed by 1 base and 1 base, with 7 bases remaining between them. Germline lookup yields CDR1 SGHVS and CDR2 FNYEAQ. The CDR3 runs to 14 residues. CDR3 DNA (partial): TGTGCCAGCAGCTTAGGGCATGGGAACACTGAA. It codes for CASSLGHGNTE. The CDR3 in its entirety is CASSLGHGNTEAFF.

As regards this clone: The missing CDR3 end, 3 residues past where the read stops, is filled in from the germline J gene. The chain carries TRBV10-3 and TRBJ2-7; D might be TRBD1 (6 bases). This CDR3 is 12 amino acids long. Per germline, CDR1 ENHRY and CDR2 SYGVKD. V gave up 4 bases and J gave up 4 bases, with 8 bases separating them. CDR3 bases read: TGTGCCATCAGTGCACAGGGTTACGAG. This codes for CAISAQGYE. The CDR3 reads in full as CAISAQGYEQYF.

Turning to this clone: The CDR3 end is not reached by the read, which stops 3 residues before it; the germline J gene fills it in. This chain connects TRBV5-4 to TRBJ2-3; the D is unclear. The CDR3 loop spans 14 amino acids. Germline V gene sequence: CDR1 SGHNT, CDR2 YYREEE (reference sequence). V shed 3 bases and J shed 2 bases, with 10 bases lying between them. CDR3 amino acids: CASSSRISTDTQYF. Incomplete CDR3 DNA: TGTGCCAGCAGCTCCAGGATCTCCACAGATACG.

Regarding this clone: The read falls 3 residues short of the CDR3 end, and the missing part is taken from the germline J gene. V and J are TRBV7-2 and TRBJ1-1; D unresolved. Germline values: CDR1 SGHTA, CDR2 FQGNSA. The CDR3 consists of 15 residues. The sequenced part of the CDR3 DNA is TGTGCCAGCAGCCCCGGGGAGCCCTTCCAAGAGACC. Translation gives CASSPGEPFQET. The entire CDR3 protein reads CASSPGEPFQETAFF.

CDR3 sequence reads: CASIQPLAGGRHEQFF. CDR3 DNA, as far as it was read: TGTGCCAGCATCCAACCTCTAGCGGGGGGGCGGCATGAG. V is TRBV6-2 or TRBV6-3 and J is TRBJ2-1, with 12 bases matching TRBD2. With the read ending 3 residues before the CDR3 end, the germline J gene is used to fill in that end. The CDR3 consists of 16 residues. V shed 7 bases, J shed 8 bases, and the junction held 12 bases outside the gene matches. In germline, CDR1 is MNHEY, CDR2 SVGEGT.

To note about this clone: The CDR3 end is not reached by the read, which stops 3 residues before it; the germline J gene fills it in. The J gene is TRBJ2-3, the V gene TRBV20-1, with TRBD2 matching over 9 bases. The CDR3 spans 15 residues. CDR1 and CDR2 (germline): DFQATT, SNEGSKA (reference sequence). Partial CDR3 DNA: TGCAGTGCTAGAGATCGGGAGCGGGGGGCTCCGACG. It translates to CSARDRERGAPT. Given in full, the CDR3 is CSARDRERGAPTQYF.

Of note for this clone: The read halts 3 residues ahead of the CDR3 end, with the missing end drawn from the germline J gene. The chain couples TRBV7-3 to TRBJ2-6; no reliable D call. V was pared by 2 bases and J by 0 bases, with 5 bases between. The length of the CDR3 is 15 residues. Looked up from germline, CDR1 is SGHTA and CDR2 is FQGTGA. The CDR3 bases that were read are TGTGCCAGCAGCTTACAGATCTCTGGGGCCAACGTC. Residues: CASSLQISGANV. The complete CDR3 sequence is CASSLQISGANVLTF.

Comment on this clone: The read ends 3 residues before the CDR3 terminus; that terminus is restored from the germline J gene. The chain is built from TRBV18 and TRBJ1-1; tentative D call: TRBD1 (5 bases). V lost 3 bases to trimming and J lost 5 bases, with 13 bases between them. The CDR3 is made up of 14 amino acids. Germline loops: CDR1 KGHSH, CDR2 LQKENI. The covered CDR3 bases are TGTGCCAGCTCACCGGGGGGGAAGAGAACTGAA. As protein: CASSPGGKRTE. The full CDR3 reads CASSPGGKRTEAFF.

As regards this clone: The CDR3 end falls 3 residues outside the read, so it is completed with the germline J gene. The chain links TRBV6-1 to TRBJ2-5, with D possibly TRBD2 on 7 matching bases. The CDR3 runs 15 residues. With 4 bases removed from V and 1 base from J, the gap between germline ends came to 13 bases. Germline-derived CDR1 and CDR2 are MNHNS and SASEGT. The sequenced part of the CDR3 DNA is TGTGCCAGCAGTGTTTTGAGGGGGGGCCAAGAGACC. This gives the protein CASSVLRGGQET. The entire CDR3 is CASSVLRGGQETQYF.

Incomplete CDR3 DNA: TGTGCCAGTAGAAGGACAGCGCTAGCTAATGAAAAA. Translated: CASRRTALANEK. The entire CDR3 reads CASRRTALANEKLFF. The chain has TRBV19 and TRBJ1-4; D perhaps matches TRBD1 (6 bases). The DNA ends 3 residues before the CDR3 does, and the rest of the CDR3 is filled in from the germline J gene. CDR1 and CDR2 from the germline V gene are LNHDA and SQIVND (reference sequence). The CDR3 covers 15 residues. V shed 6 bases and J shed 3 bases, with 14 bases lying between them.

As concerns this clone: The read comes to an end 3 residues before the CDR3 does, leaving the germline J gene to fill in the end. V gene TRBV7-2 combines with J gene TRBJ1-2, with D hard to call. Looked up from germline, CDR1 is SGHTA and CDR2 is FQGNSA. This CDR3 has 14 amino acids. The covered CDR3 bases are TGTGCCAGCAGCTTAGGGAGACAATCCTACGAC. It codes for CASSLGRQSYD. In full, the CDR3 reads CASSLGRQSYDYTF.

As for this clone: With the read ending 3 residues before the CDR3 end, the germline J gene is used to fill in that end. V gene TRBV7-2 combines with J gene TRBJ2-3; D is unresolved. Germline lookup yields CDR1 SGHTA and CDR2 FQGNSA. The CDR3 sequence is 13 residues long. V was cut by 1 base and J by 2 bases, with 4 bases left in between. This chain's CDR3 is CASSLGHTDTQYF. CDR3 DNA (partial): TGTGCCAGCAGCTTAGGACACACAGATACG.

The CDR3 here is CASSSGTASTDTQYF. CDR3 DNA (partial): TGTGCCAGCAGCTCCGGGACAGCTAGCACAGATACG. This sequence joins TRBV11-2 and TRBJ2-3, with 7 bases fitting TRBD1. From the germline J gene comes the end of the CDR3, since the read stops 3 residues before it. CDR1 and CDR2 (germline): SGHAT, FQNNGV. V lost 4 bases and J lost 0; bases outside the gene matches: 4. The CDR3 runs to 15 residues.

Notes on this clone: The CDR3 goes on 3 residues after the read ends, and that part is filled in from the germline J gene. This chain uses TRBV7-9 with TRBJ1-5, with D unresolved. Germline V gene lookup returns CDR1 SEHNR and CDR2 FQNEAQ (reference sequence). V gave up 2 bases and J gave up 3 bases, with 5 bases separating them. The CDR3 is 13 residues long. The CDR3 here is CASSLYTNQPQHF. The CDR3 DNA, read in part, is TGTGCCAGCAGCTTATACACCAATCAGCCC.

To note about this clone: Read sequence stops 3 residues before the CDR3 end, and the germline J gene provides the missing end. The rearrangement links TRBV4-1 to TRBJ2-3; D is unresolved. The CDR3 consists of 13 residues. Germline V gene data show CDR1 as MGHRA and CDR2 as YSYEKL. CDR3 DNA (partial): TGCGCCAGCAGCCAAGACCCGAAGAGGTCG. Residues: CASSQDPKRS. The whole CDR3 region reads CASSQDPKRSQYF.

Of note for this clone: The read ends 3 residues before the CDR3 terminus; that terminus is restored from the germline J gene. The chain combines TRBV4-2 with TRBJ2-1; D call uncertain. The CDR3 is made up of 14 amino acids. The V gene's germline CDR1 is LGHNA and CDR2 YNFKEQ. V was shortened by 6 bases and J by 5 bases, with 14 bases between the two germline ends. The CDR3 DNA, read in part, is TGTGCCAGCAGTCTGACTCAACACAACAATGAG. Translating it yields CASSLTQHNNE. The CDR3, in full, reads CASSLTQHNNEQFF.

Comment on this clone: The CDR3 goes on 3 residues after the read ends, and that part is filled in from the germline J gene. The chain recombines TRBV12-3 or TRBV12-4 with TRBJ2-5; D possibly corresponds to TRBD1 (5 bases). This CDR3 is built from 14 residues. V was cut by 2 bases and J by 5 bases, with 12 bases left in between. The sequenced CDR3 bases are TGTGCCAGCAGTTTATTAGCAGGGTGTGAGACC. Translation: CASSLLAGCET. In full, the CDR3 reads CASSLLAGCETQYF.

As for this clone: The sequenced fragment ends 3 residues before the CDR3 boundary, so the rest is inferred from the germline J gene. The rearrangement joins TRBV7-2 to TRBJ2-5; 9 bases agree with TRBD2. The trim removed 8 bases at V and 5 bases at J, leaving 12 bases unmatched. Germline CDR1 is SGHTA and CDR2 is FQGNSA. The CDR3 totals 15 residues. The covered CDR3 bases are TGTGCCAGCGGCTCTGCGGGGGGGCCTTGGGAGACC. Translated, it gives CASGSAGGPWET. The entire CDR3 is CASGSAGGPWETQYF.

Points on this clone: From the germline J gene comes the end of the CDR3, since the read stops 3 residues before it. The V gene is TRBV5-1, the J gene TRBJ2-5, with 13 bases that match TRBD2. This CDR3 region has 15 residues. The J segment lost 5 bases and the V segment lost 5 bases, leaving 6 bases of the junction unmatched. Germline-derived CDR1 and CDR2 are SGHRS and YFSETQ. The sequenced CDR3 bases are TGCGCCAGCAGTCCGACTAGCGGGGGGAGCGAGACC. It translates to CASSPTSGGSET. The complete CDR3 protein is CASSPTSGGSETQYF.